The following is a TCR beta chain sequence with its context. This clone was recorded once. Which antigen it targets is not known. No qualities accompany the bases; no much larger clone lies one base away. The trial excluded patients who had a history of autoimmune disease or were on systemic immunosuppression. Peripheral blood for TCR sequencing was collected from all dose cohorts at baseline, on cycle 4 day 1, and on cycle 7 day 1. Samples were obtained from an open-label, multicenter, first-in-human phase I dose-escalation trial of ivuxolimab. Adults with locally advanced or metastatic melanoma, renal cell carcinoma, hepatocellular carcinoma or head and neck squamous cell carcinoma were enrolled in the trial. Before TCR sequencing, CD4+ T cells and CD8+ T cells from peripheral blood were sorted into separate populations. Genomic DNA was isolated from the sorted cells so that the TCRbeta CDR3 region could be sequenced. TCRbeta CDR3 regions were sequenced using the immunoSEQ Assay. This immuneACCESS table, as held by TCRdb, lists in-frame sequences with V and J called but not all clones. Of the missing ones, under half trace to an unresolved V gene in checked studies; the others have no known cause. Within this sample are 96,000 or so clones, with about 92% of them counted one time only. Around 1.5% of the sample is taken by the ten largest.

This sample is part of a study of OX40 agonist ivuxolimab in advanced cancers. Context from the whole study: Ivuxolimab was an agonistic, fully human IgG2 monoclonal antibody directed against OX40 (CD134), a costimulatory receptor. Intravenous ivuxolimab was administered to patients every 2 weeks at six dose levels: 0.01, 0.1, 0.3, 1.5, 3 and 10 mg/kg. In the dose-escalation cohort, 82.7% of patients were male, and the mean age was about 55 years, with a range of roughly 23 to 85. Patients were allowed to have had prior anti-PD-1, anti-PD-L1 or anti-CTLA-4 therapy, and 40% of the dose-escalation patients had been treated with checkpoint inhibitors. The monotherapy dose-escalation portion (N ≈ 56 patients) of the phase I ivuxolimab trial is reported in the paper. Three dose-escalation patients achieved partial responses, one with hepatocellular carcinoma and two with cutaneous melanoma. Of the roughly 52 dose-escalation patients, hepatocellular carcinoma was present in about 20, melanoma in some 15, renal cell carcinoma in 9 and head and neck cancer in 9. The point of sequencing TCRbeta in the periphery was to test whether ivuxolimab changed TCR sequence diversity and drove clonal T-cell expansion.

The investigation overall reported the following: Low levels of normalized T-cell clonal expansion were also shown by some nonresponding patients. After ivuxolimab, CD8+ T cells had more expanded clones than CD4+ T cells on average. Partial responders in the 0.1-3.0 mg/kg groups had among the lowest normalized peripheral clonal expansion, especially among CD8+ T cells. The antigen specificity of the clonally expanded peripheral T cells was not determined. At doses of 0.1 to 3.0 mg/kg, clonal expansion of both CD4+ and CD8+ blood T cells was observed from baseline to week 6.

CDR1 and CDR2 are drawn from the germline V gene: LGHNA, YNFKEQ. V is pruned by 0 bases and J by 3 bases, leaving 5 bases of the junction without a gene match. The CDR3 runs 16 amino acids, cysteine and phenylalanine included. Solely the CDR3 DNA is kept, with 48 bases framed from the first base. The chain links TRBV4-2 with TRBJ1-2, with 9 junctional bases fitting TRBD1. The sample was CD4+ or CD8+ T cells sorted from blood, taken in a trial of the OX40 agonist ivuxolimab. This receptor was taken from an adult with an advanced solid tumor such as melanoma, head and neck, liver or kidney cancer. The CDR3 in this case is CASSQDRTGEYYGYTF. The DNA sequence is given as TGTGCCAGCAGCCAAGATCGGACAGGGGAATACTATGGCTACACCTTC.